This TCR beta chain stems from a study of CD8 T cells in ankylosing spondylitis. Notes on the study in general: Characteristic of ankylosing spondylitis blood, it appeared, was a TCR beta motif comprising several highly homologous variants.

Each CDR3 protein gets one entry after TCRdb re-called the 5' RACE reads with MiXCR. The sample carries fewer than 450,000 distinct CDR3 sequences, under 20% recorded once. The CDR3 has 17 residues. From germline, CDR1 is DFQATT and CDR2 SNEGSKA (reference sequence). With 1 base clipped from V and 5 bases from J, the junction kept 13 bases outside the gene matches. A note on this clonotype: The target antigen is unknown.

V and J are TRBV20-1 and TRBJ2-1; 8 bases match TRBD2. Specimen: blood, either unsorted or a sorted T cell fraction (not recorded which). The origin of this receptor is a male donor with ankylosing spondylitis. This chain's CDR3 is CSARVPRGGGKNNEQFF. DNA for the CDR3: TGCAGTGCTAGAGTCCCCCGGGGGGGCGGAAAGAACAATGAGCAGTTCTTC.